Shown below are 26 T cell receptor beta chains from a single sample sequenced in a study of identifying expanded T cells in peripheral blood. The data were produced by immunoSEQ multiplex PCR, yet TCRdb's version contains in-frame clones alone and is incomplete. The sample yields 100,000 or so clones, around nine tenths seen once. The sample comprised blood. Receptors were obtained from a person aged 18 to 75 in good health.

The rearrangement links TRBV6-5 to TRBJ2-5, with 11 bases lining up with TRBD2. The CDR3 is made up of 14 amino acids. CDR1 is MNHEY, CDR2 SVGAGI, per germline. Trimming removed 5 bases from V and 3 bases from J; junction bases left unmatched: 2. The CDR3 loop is CASSRGLAEETQYF. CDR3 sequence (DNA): TGTGCCAGCAGTAGGGGACTAGCGGAAGAGACCCAGTACTTC.

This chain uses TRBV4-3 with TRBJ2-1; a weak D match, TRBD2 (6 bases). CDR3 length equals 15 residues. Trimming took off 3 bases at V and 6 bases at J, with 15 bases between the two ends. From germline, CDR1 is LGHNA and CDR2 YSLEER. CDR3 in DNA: TGCGCCAGCAGCCAGTACATGGAGGGGTCCAATGAGCAGTTCTTC. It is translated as CASSQYMEGSNEQFF.

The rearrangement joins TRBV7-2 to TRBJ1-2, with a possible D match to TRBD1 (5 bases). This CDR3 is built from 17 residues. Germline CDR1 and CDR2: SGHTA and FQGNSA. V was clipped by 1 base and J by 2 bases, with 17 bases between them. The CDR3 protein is CASSLVLWGKENYGYTF. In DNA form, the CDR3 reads TGTGCCAGCAGCTTAGTTTTATGGGGCAAGGAGAACTATGGCTACACCTTC.

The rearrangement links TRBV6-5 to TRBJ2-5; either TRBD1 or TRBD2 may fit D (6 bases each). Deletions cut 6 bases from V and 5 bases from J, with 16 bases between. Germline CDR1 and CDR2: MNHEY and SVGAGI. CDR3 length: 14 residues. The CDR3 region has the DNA TGTGCCAGCAGCTCCGTAGGGGGGTTGGAGACCCAGTACTTC. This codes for CASSSVGGLETQYF.

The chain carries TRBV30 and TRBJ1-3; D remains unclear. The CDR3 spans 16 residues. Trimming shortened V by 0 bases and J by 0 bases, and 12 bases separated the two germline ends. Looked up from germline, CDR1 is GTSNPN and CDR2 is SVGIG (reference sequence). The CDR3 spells CAWSVGARSSGNTIYF. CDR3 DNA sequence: TGTGCCTGGAGTGTAGGCGCCAGGAGCTCTGGAAACACCATATATTTT.

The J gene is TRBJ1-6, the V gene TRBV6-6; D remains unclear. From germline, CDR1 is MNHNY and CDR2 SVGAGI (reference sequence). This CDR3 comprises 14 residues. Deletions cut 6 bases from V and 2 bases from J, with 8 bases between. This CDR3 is CASRLGTYNSPLHF. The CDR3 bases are TGTGCCAGCAGACTGGGGACCTATAATTCACCCCTCCACTTT.

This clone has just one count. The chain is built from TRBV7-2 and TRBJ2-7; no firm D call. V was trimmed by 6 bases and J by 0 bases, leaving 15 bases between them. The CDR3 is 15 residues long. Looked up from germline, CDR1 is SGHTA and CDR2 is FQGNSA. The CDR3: CASSPYLSGSYEQYF. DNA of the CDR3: TGTGCCAGCAGTCCATATCTCTCAGGCTCCTACGAGCAGTACTTC.

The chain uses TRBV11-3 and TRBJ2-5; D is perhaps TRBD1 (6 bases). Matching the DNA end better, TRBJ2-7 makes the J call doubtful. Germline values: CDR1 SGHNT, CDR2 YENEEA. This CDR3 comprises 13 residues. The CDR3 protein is CASSLGQSYEQYF. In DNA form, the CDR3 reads TGTGCCAGCAGCTTGGGACAAAGCTACGAGCAGTACTTC.

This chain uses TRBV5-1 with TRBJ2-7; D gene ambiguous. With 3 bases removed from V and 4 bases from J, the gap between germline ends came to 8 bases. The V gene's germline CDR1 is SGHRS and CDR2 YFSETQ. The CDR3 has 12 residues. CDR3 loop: CASSWLGYEQYF. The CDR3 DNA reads TGCGCCAGCAGCTGGCTGGGATACGAGCAGTACTTC.

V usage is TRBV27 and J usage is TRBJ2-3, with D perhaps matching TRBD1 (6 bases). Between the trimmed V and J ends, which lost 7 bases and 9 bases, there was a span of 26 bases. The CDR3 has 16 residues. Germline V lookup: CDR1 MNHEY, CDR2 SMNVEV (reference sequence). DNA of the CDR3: TGTGCCAGCACCCCAGGGGACAAGAGATACAGGAGGACGCAGTATTTT. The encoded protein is CASTPGDKRYRRTQYF.

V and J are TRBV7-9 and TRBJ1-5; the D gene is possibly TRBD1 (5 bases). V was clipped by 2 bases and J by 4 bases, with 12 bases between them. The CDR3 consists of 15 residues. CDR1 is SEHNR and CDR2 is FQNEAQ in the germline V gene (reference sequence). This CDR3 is CASSLMGQENQPQHF. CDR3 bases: TGTGCCAGCAGCTTAATGGGGCAGGAGAATCAGCCCCAGCATTTT.

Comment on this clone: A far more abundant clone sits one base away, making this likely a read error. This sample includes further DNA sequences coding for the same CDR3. Here the CDR3 DNA reads TGTGCCAGCAGCCCCCGGGGGAGGCCAAACTATAATTCACCCCTCCACTTT. The encoded protein is CASSPRGRPNYNSPLHF. V usage is TRBV7-8 and J usage is TRBJ1-6; D is possibly TRBD1 (5 bases). Trimming took 5 bases from V and 3 from J, leaving 17 bases between them. The CDR3 contains 17 residues. Germline V gene data show CDR1 as SGHVS and CDR2 as FQNEAQ.

CDR3 nucleotides: TGTGCCAGCAGCTTGTGGATGTCCCCCATATATTTT. This sequence encodes CASSLWMSPIYF. The rearrangement joins TRBV7-2 to TRBJ1-3; D gene ambiguous. The CDR3 runs to 12 residues. Germline V gives CDR1 SGHTA, CDR2 FQGNSA. Trimming cost V 3 bases and J 11 bases, with 11 bases left between them. The whole variable domain, remainder taken from reference TRBV7-2 and TRBJ1-3, is GAGVSQSPSNKVTEKGKDVELRCDPISGHTALYWYRQSLGQGLEFLIYFQGNSAPDKSGLPSDRFSAERTGGSVSTLTIQRTQQEDSAVYLCASSLWMSPIYFGEGSWLTVV.

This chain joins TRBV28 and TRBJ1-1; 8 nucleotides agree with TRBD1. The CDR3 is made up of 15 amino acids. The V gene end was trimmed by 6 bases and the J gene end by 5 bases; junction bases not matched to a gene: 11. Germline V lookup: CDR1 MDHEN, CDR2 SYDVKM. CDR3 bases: TGTGCCAGCAGGGAGCGACAGGGGCTAAAGACTGAAGCTTTCTTT. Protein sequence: CASRERQGLKTEAFF. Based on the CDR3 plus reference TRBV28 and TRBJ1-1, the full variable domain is DVKVTQSSRYLVKRTGEKVFLECVQDMDHENMFWYRQDPGLGLRLIYFSYDVKMKEKGDIPEGYSVSREKKERFSLILESASTNQTSMYLCASRERQGLKTEAFFGQGTRLTVV.

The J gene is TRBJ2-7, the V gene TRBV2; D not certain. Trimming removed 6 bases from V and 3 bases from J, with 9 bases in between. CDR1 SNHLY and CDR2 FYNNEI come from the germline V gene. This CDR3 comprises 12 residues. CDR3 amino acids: CASRVTIYEQYF. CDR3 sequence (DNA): TGTGCCAGCAGAGTCACTATCTACGAGCAGTACTTC.

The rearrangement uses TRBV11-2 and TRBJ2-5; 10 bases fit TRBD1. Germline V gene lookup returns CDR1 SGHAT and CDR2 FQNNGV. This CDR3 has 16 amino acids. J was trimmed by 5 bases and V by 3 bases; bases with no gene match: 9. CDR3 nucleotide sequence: TGTGCCAGCAGCTTTGGGACAGGGGCAATCCGGGAGACCCAGTACTTC. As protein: CASSFGTGAIRETQYF. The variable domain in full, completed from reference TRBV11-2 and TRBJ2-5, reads EAGVAQSPRYKIIEKRQSVAFWCNPISGHATLYWYQQILGQGPKLLIQFQNNGVVDDSQLPKDRFSAERLKGVDSTLKIQPAKLEDSAVYLCASSFGTGAIRETQYFGPGTRLLVL.

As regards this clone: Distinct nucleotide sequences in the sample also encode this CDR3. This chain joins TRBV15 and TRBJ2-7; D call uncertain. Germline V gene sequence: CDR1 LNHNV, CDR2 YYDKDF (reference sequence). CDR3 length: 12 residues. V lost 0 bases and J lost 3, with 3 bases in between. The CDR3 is CATSRDSYEQYF. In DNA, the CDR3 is TGTGCCACCAGCAGAGACAGCTACGAGCAGTACTTC. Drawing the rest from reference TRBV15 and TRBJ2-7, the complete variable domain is DAMVIQNPRYQVTQFGKPVTLSCSQTLNHNVMYWYQQKSSQAPKLLFHYYDKDFNNEADTPDNFQSRRPNTSFCFLDIRSPGLGDTAMYLCATSRDSYEQYFGPGTRLTVT.

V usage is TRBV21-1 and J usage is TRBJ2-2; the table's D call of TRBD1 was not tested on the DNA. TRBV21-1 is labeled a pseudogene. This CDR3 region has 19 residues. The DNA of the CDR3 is TGTGCCAGCAGCAAAGCTCGGGACAGGGAATGGCAAAACACCGGGGAGCTGTTTTTT. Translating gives CASSKARDREWQNTGELFF.

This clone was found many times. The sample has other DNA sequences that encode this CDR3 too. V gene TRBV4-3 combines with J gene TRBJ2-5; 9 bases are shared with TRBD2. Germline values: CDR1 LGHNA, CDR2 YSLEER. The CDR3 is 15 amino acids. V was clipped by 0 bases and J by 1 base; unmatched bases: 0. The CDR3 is CASSQERGGQETQYF. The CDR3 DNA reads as TGCGCCAGCAGCCAAGAGCGGGGGGGCCAAGAGACCCAGTACTTC.

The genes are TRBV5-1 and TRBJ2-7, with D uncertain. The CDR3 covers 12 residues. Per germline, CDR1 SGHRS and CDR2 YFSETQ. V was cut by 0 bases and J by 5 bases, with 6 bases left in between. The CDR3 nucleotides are TGCGCCAGCAGCTTGGTGGGAAACGAGCAGTACTTC. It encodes CASSLVGNEQYF.

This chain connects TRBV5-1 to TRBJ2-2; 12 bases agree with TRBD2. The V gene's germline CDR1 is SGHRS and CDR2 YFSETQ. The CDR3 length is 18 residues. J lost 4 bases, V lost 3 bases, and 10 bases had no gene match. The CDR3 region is CASSSTSGGGPSTGELFF. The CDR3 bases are TGCGCCAGCAGCTCGACTAGCGGGGGCGGCCCGTCCACCGGGGAGCTGTTTTTT.

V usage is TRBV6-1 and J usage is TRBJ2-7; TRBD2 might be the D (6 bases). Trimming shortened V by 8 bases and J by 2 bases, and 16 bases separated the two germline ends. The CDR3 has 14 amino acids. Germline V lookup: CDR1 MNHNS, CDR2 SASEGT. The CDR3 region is CASGEVGGAYEQYF. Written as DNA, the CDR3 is TGTGCCAGCGGGGAGGTCGGGGGTGCCTACGAGCAGTACTTC.

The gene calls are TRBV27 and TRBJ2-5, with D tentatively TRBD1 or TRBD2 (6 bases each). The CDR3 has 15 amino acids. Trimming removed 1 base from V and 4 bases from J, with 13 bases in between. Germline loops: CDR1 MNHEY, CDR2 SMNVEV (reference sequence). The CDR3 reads CASSLYGGLGETQYF. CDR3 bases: TGTGCCAGCAGTTTATACGGGGGCTTGGGAGAGACCCAGTACTTC.

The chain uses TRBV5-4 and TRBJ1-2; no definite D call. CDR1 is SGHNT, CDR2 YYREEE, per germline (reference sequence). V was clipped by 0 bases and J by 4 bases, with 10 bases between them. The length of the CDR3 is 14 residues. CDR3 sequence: CASSLGGVGYGYTF. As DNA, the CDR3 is TGTGCCAGCAGCTTGGGGGGAGTTGGCTATGGCTACACCTTC.

The CDR3 coding sequence is TGCGCCAGCAGCCATAGGACAGTCTACAATGAGCAGTTCTTC. This sequence encodes CASSHRTVYNEQFF. V and J are TRBV4-3 and TRBJ2-1, with TRBD1 as a possible D gene (6 bases). This CDR3 is built from 14 residues. Between the trimmed V and J ends, which lost 3 bases and 3 bases, there was a span of 9 bases. Germline CDR1 reads LGHNA; CDR2 reads YSLEER.

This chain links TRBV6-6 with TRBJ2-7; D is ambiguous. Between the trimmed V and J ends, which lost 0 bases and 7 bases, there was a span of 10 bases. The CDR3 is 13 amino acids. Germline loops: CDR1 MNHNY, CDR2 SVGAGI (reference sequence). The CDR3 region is CASSYSVAWEQYF. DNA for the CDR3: TGTGCCAGCAGTTACTCGGTTGCGTGGGAGCAGTACTTC.